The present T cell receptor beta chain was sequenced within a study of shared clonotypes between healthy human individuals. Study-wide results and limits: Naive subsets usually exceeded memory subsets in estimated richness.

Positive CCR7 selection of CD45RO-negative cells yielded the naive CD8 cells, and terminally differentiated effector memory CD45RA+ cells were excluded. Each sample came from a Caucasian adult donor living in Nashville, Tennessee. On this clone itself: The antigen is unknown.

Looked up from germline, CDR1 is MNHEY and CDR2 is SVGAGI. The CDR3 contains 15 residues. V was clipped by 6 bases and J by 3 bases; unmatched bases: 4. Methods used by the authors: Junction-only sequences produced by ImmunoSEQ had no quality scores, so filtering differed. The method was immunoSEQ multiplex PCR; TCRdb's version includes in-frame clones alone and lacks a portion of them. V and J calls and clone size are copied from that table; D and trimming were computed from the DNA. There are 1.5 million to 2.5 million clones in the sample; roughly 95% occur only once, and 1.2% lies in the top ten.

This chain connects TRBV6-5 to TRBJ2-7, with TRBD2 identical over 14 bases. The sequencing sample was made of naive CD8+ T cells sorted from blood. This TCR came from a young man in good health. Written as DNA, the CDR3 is TGTGCCAGCAGGGGGGGACTAGCGGGAGTCTACGAGCAGTACTTC. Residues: CASRGGLAGVYEQYF.